Listed below are T cell receptor beta chains from one sample, sequenced in a study of blood T cell repertoires in COVID-19. Libraries were prepared by immunoSEQ multiplex PCR; TCRdb keeps only in-frame clonotypes and omits some of them. The sample has more than 110,000 clones; 82% are singletons. Source material: peripheral blood. The origin of the receptors is an elderly woman with acute or convalescent COVID-19. Each CDR3 is given with its conserved first and last residue. Each record gives: clone size, V gene, J gene, D gene, CDR3 DNA, CDR3 protein. The D gene is left open where the match is weak. Only part of the rows carry a size: once, few, many, or a class if the clone is expanded.

>.|TRBV5-1|TRBJ2-7|TRBD1
TGCGCCAGCAGCGTTTCGGGACAGGGTACCCTCTACGAGCAGTACTTC
CASSVSGQGTLYEQYF
>.|TRBV2|TRBJ2-3|.
TGTGCCAGCAGTGAAGAGTATCGTCTAGAGTCCACAGATACGCAGTATTTT
CASSEEYRLESTDTQYF
>.|TRBV10-2|TRBJ2-3|.
TGCGCCAGCAGTGAGGGGCTCCGCACAGATACGCAGTATTTT
CASSEGLRTDTQYF
>.|TRBV19|TRBJ1-5|TRBD1
TGTGCCAGTAGTATCTGGGGACAGGACAATCAGCCCCAGCATTTT
CASSIWGQDNQPQHF
>.|TRBV6-5|TRBJ1-2|.
TGTGCCAGCAGTTACTCCAGGAACTATGGCTACACCTTC
CASSYSRNYGYTF
>once|TRBV3-1/TRBV3-2|TRBJ2-5|TRBD2
TGTGCCAGCAGCCTGCTACTAGCGGGGGATCAAGAGACCCAGTACTTC
CASSLLLAGDQETQYF
>.|TRBV4-1|TRBJ2-1|.
TGCGCCAGCAGCCATATTAGCGTAGAAAGGTTTCCCCATTACAATGAGCAGTTCTTC
CASSHISVERFPHYNEQFF
>.|TRBV30|TRBJ2-7|TRBD1
TGTGCTGAAGACAGGGGGCCGGGACACGAGCAGTACTTC
CAEDRGPGHEQYF
>once|TRBV5-4|TRBJ1-2|TRBD1
TGTGCCAGCAGCTCCCTACAGGGGGCGAACTATGGCTACACCTTC
CASSSLQGANYGYTF
>.|TRBV6-6|TRBJ2-2|.
TGTGCCAGCAGTTACATTCGCACCGGGGAGCTGTTTTTT
CASSYIRTGELFF
>.|TRBV11-3|TRBJ1-4|.
TGTGCCAGCACCAACTGGCGGGGGGCCCAGGAGGCAGCTAATGAAAAACTGTTTTTT
CASTNWRGAQEAANEKLFF
>.|TRBV5-5|TRBJ1-1|.
TGTGCCAGCAGCTGGGGCTTAGGGGTGGGGAACACTGAAGCTTTCTTT
CASSWGLGVGNTEAFF
>.|TRBV3-1/TRBV3-2|TRBJ2-5|TRBD2
TGTGCCAGCAGAACTAGCGGGGGTGGTGAGACCCAGTACTTC
CASRTSGGGETQYF
>.|TRBV6-4|TRBJ2-7|.
TGTGCCACCACTTCCGCCGGTGGCGAGCAGTACTTC
CATTSAGGEQYF
>.|TRBV18|TRBJ2-7|.
TGTGCCAGCTCACCACCTTTAACCTACGAGCAGTACTTC
CASSPPLTYEQYF
>.|TRBV10-3|TRBJ2-7|.
TGTGCCATCAATAGTCCAGGGTTGAGGGAGCAGTACTTC
CAINSPGLREQYF
>.|TRBV6-5|TRBJ1-2|.
TGTGCCAGCAAAGAGTCGAGCTATGGCTACACCTTC
CASKESSYGYTF
>.|TRBV10-2|TRBJ2-7|.
TGCGCCAGCACTCCTCAGGGGCGGGAGCAGTACTTC
CASTPQGREQYF
>once|TRBV2|TRBJ1-6|TRBD1
TGTGCCAGCAGAAACAGGGGACCTAATTCACCCCTCCACTTT
CASRNRGPNSPLHF
>.|TRBV27|TRBJ1-6|.
TGTGCCAGTCAAAGGAGCTCCTATAATTCACCCCTCCACTTT
CASQRSSYNSPLHF
>.|TRBV28|TRBJ1-5|TRBD1
TGTGCCAGCAGTTCAGGGACAGGGGTTCAGCCCCAGCATTTT
CASSSGTGVQPQHF
>.|TRBV5-8|TRBJ2-1|.
TGTGCCAGCAGCCCGGGTCGGACAGTTAGCTCCTACAATGAGCAGTTCTTC
CASSPGRTVSSYNEQFF
>.|TRBV6-5|TRBJ2-5|.
TGTGCCAGCAGTTATTCGGGGGAGTTAGAGACCCAGTACTTC
CASSYSGELETQYF
>few|TRBV5-1|TRBJ2-1|.
TGCGCCAGCAGCCCGACCGGACAGAACAATGAGCAGTTCTTC
CASSPTGQNNEQFF
>.|TRBV6-8|TRBJ1-1|.
TGTGCCAGCAGTCTTGTAGGGGCTGAAGCTTTCTTT
CASSLVGAEAFF
>once|TRBV2|TRBJ1-2|TRBD1
TGTGCCAGCAGCCCAGGGGGTAGTGGCTACACCTTC
CASSPGGSGYTF
>.|TRBV19|TRBJ2-5|TRBD2
TGTGCCAGTAGTCCTCCGCTAGCGGGAGACCGAAGACTGGAGACCCAGTACTTC
CASSPPLAGDRRLETQYF